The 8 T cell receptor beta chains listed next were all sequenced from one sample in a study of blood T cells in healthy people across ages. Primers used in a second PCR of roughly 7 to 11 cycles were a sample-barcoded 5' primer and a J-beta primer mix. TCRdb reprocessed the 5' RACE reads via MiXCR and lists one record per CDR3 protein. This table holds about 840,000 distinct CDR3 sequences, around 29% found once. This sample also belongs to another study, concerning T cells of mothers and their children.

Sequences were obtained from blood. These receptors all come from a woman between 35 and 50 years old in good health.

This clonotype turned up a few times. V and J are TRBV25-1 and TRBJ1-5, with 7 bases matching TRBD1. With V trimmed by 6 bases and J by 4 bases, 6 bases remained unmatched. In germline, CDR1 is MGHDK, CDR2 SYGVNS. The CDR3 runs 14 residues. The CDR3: CASSQTGINQPQHF. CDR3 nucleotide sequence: TGTGCCAGCAGCCAGACAGGGATTAATCAGCCCCAGCATTTT.

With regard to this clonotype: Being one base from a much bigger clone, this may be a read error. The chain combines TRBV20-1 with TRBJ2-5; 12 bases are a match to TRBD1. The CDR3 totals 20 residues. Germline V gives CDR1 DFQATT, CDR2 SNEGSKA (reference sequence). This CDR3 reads CSTRDFVGLGDRGPKETQYF. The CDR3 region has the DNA TGCAGTACTAGAGATTTTGTGGGATTAGGGGACAGGGGGCCTAAAGAGACCCAGTACTTC.

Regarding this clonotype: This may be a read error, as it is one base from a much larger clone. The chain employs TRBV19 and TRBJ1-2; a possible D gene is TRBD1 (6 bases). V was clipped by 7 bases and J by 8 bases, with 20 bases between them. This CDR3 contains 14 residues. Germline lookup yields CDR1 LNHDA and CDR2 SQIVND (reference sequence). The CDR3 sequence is CASTPGGTSAGYTF. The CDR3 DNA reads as TGTGCCAGTACCCCCGGGGGCACCTCGGCCGGCTACACCTTC.

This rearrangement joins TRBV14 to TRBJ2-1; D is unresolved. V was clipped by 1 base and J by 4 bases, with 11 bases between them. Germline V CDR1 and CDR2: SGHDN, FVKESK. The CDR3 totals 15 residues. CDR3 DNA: TGTGCCAGCAGCCAAGTGGGGTTAAGGTACAATGAGCAGTTCTTC. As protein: CASSQVGLRYNEQFF.

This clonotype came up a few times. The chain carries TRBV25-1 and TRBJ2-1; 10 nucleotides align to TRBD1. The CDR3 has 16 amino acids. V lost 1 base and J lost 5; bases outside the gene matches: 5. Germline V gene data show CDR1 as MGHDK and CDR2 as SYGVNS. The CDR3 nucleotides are TGTGCCAGCAGTGAATTTGGGACAGGGGACCACAATGAGCAGTTCTTC. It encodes CASSEFGTGDHNEQFF.

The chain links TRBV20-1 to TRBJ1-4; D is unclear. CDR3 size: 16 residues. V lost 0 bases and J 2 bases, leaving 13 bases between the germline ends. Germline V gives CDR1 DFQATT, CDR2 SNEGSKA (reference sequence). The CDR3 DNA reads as TGCAGTGCTAGAGATCCCCTGGAGGCTACTAATGAAAAACTGTTTTTT. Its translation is CSARDPLEATNEKLFF.

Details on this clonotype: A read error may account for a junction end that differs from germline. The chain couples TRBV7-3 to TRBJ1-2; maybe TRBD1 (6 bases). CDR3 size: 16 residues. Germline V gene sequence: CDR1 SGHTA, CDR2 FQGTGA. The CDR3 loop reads CASSITGTPDLYGCTF. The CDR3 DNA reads TGTGCCAGCAGCATAACAGGGACTCCCGACCTCTATGGCTGCACCTTC. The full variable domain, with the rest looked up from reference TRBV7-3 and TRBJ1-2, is GAGVSQTPSNKVTEKGKYVELRCDPISGHTALYWYRQSLGQGPEFLIYFQGTGAADDSGLPNDRFFAVRPEGSVSTLKIQRTERGDSAVYLCASSITGTPDLYGCTFGSGTRLTVV.

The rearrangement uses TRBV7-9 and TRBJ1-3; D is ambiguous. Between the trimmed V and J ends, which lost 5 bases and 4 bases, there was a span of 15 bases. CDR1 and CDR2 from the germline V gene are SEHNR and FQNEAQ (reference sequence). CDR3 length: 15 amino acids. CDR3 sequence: CASSPTTFQGNTIYF. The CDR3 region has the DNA TGTGCCAGCAGCCCTACGACCTTCCAAGGAAACACCATATATTTT. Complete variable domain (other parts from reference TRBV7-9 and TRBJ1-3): DTGVSQNPRHKITKRGQNVTFRCDPISEHNRLYWYRQTLGQGPEFLTYFQNEAQLEKSRLLSDRFSAERPKGSFSTLEIQRTEQGDSAMYLCASSPTTFQGNTIYFGEGSWLTVV.